This TCR beta chain was identified during a study of blood T cell repertoires in COVID-19. Turning to the study itself: T cells, B-cell-depleted T cells, or PBMCs supplied cDNA or gDNA.

Sequenced by immunoSEQ multiplex PCR; TCRdb stores in-frame clones only, minus some. The repertoire includes about 100,000 clones, roughly 79% of them detected once, and approximately 30% sits in the top ten. Looked up from germline, CDR1 is GTSNPN and CDR2 is SVGIG (reference sequence). The CDR3 sequence is 17 residues long. The junction had 7 bases not matched to a gene; V was cut back by 1 base and J by 0 bases. This clonotype originated in a man aged 65-85 years with active or convalescent COVID-19. The rearrangement joins TRBV30 to TRBJ2-1; 9 nucleotides align to TRBD2. Sequenced input: peripheral blood. CDR3 residues: CAWSAGTSLSSYNEQFF. The CDR3 coding sequence is TGTGCCTGGAGTGCCGGGACTAGCCTTAGCTCCTACAATGAGCAGTTCTTC.